These 10 T cell receptor beta chains came from one sample sequenced in a study of blood T cell repertoires in COVID-19. Clones were read by immunoSEQ multiplex PCR, and TCRdb kept only the in-frame ones, dropping some. This sample has about 120,000 clones, with over 65% found just once. The sequencing input was peripheral blood. The receptors shown here come from a man in his 60s with acute or convalescent COVID-19.

This clone was seen more than once but under ten times. The chain recombines TRBV4-2 with TRBJ2-3; 8 bases are shared with TRBD2. The ends lost 1 base at V and 3 bases at J; junction bases unmatched: 6. The CDR3 consists of 16 residues. Germline CDR1 and CDR2: LGHNA and YNFKEQ. The CDR3 protein is CASSQGVAGRTDTQYF. The CDR3 nucleotides are TGTGCCAGCAGCCAAGGAGTAGCGGGAAGGACAGATACGCAGTATTTT.

The chain joins TRBV6-5 to TRBJ1-1; tentative D call: TRBD1 (5 bases). The CDR3 has 12 amino acids. CDR1 MNHEY and CDR2 SVGAGI come from the germline V gene. V was trimmed by 6 bases and J by 8 bases, leaving 13 bases between them. The CDR3 spells CASSSEGAEAFF. CDR3 nucleotide sequence: TGTGCCAGCAGCTCGGAAGGGGCCGAAGCTTTCTTT.

V usage is TRBV12-3 or TRBV12-4 and J usage is TRBJ2-1; weak D call: TRBD2 (5 bases). V lost 6 bases and J 4 bases, leaving 7 bases between the germline ends. The CDR3 runs 12 residues. The CDR3 sequence is CASRAGYNEQFF. The CDR3 DNA reads TGTGCCAGCAGGGCGGGTTACAATGAGCAGTTCTTC.

The chain has TRBV10-3 and TRBJ2-1, with 8 bases identical to TRBD1. The germline V gene encodes CDR1 ENHRY and CDR2 SYGVKD. The junction had 6 bases not matched to a gene; V was cut back by 8 bases and J by 9 bases. The CDR3 sequence is 12 residues long. DNA of the CDR3: TGTGCCATCGCGACAGGGGAGAGTGAGCAGTTCTTC. Amino acids: CAIATGESEQFF.

The chain employs TRBV5-1 and TRBJ1-2, with D uncertain. The CDR3 has 14 residues. The V end was cut by 0 bases, the J end by 4 bases, with 10 bases between. CDR1 is SGHRS and CDR2 is YFSETQ in the germline V gene. DNA for the CDR3: TGCGCCAGCAGCTTGGGCGTCCCCCCCTATGGCTACACCTTC. Protein: CASSLGVPPYGYTF.

This clone was detected only a few times. The gene calls are TRBV2 and TRBJ1-5; the D gene is possibly TRBD1 (6 bases). The CDR3 runs to 15 residues. Germline CDR1 and CDR2: SNHLY and FYNNEI. Between the trimmed V and J ends, which lost 4 bases and 6 bases, there was a span of 16 bases. The DNA of the CDR3 is TGTGCCAGCAGTGGATCAGGGGCGGCGAGTCAGCCCCAGCATTTT. Translation: CASSGSGAASQPQHF.

This chain joins TRBV4-3 and TRBJ2-7, with D tentatively TRBD1 (6 bases). CDR3 length: 14 amino acids. Trimming cost V 4 bases and J 2 bases, with 12 bases left between them. Germline CDR1 reads LGHNA; CDR2 reads YSLEER. The CDR3 loop is CASSPSRGAYEQYF. CDR3 DNA sequence: TGCGCCAGCAGCCCCAGCAGGGGCGCCTACGAGCAGTACTTC.

V gene TRBV7-9 combines with J gene TRBJ2-3; D uncertain. This CDR3 contains 13 residues. Trimming pared 1 base from V and 2 bases from J, leaving 4 bases between. Germline V gene lookup returns CDR1 SEHNR and CDR2 FQNEAQ (reference sequence). The CDR3 spells CASSLGLTDTQYF. Written as DNA, the CDR3 is TGTGCCAGCAGCTTAGGTCTCACAGATACGCAGTATTTT. Variable domain in full (rest from reference TRBV7-9 and TRBJ2-3): DTGVSQNPRHKITKRGQNVTFRCDPISEHNRLYWYRQTLGQGPEFLTYFQNEAQLEKSRLLSDRFSAERPKGSFSTLEIQRTEQGDSAMYLCASSLGLTDTQYFGPGTRLTVL.

The chain joins TRBV7-9 to TRBJ1-2; 10 nucleotides align to TRBD1. There are 15 residues in the CDR3. Germline CDR1 SEHNR, CDR2 FQNEAQ (reference sequence). Trimming took 6 bases from V and 2 from J; bases not matched to a gene: 6. The CDR3 DNA follows: TGTGCCAGCAGTTCCGGGACAGGGGCCAACTATGGCTACACCTTC. Amino acids: CASSSGTGANYGYTF.

This chain uses TRBV25-1 with TRBJ2-7; 10 bases match TRBD1. The CDR3 is 14 residues long. CDR1 and CDR2 (germline): MGHDK, SYGVNS. V lost 3 bases, J lost 6 bases, and 5 bases stayed unmatched. This CDR3 is CASSDPGQGIEQYF. For the CDR3, the DNA is TGTGCCAGCAGTGACCCGGGACAGGGGATCGAGCAGTACTTC.